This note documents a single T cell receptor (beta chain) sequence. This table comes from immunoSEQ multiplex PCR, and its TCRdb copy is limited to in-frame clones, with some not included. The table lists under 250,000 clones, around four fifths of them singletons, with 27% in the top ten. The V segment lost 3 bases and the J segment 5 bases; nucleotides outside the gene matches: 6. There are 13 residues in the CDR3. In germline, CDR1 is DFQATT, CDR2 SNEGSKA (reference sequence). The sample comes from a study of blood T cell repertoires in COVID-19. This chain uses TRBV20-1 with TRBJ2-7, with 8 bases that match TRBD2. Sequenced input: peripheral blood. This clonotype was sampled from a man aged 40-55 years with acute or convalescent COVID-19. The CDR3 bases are TGCAGTGCTAGTGAGGGACTAGTAAACGAGCAGTACTTC. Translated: CSASEGLVNEQYF.